The entry below describes one T cell receptor beta chain. Its cognate antigen is unknown. The CDR3 totals 17 residues. Germline-derived CDR1 and CDR2 are LGHDT and YNNKEL (reference sequence). The germline V and J ends were trimmed by 0 bases and 4 bases, with 19 bases remaining between them. This specimen comes from a study of T cell responses to AZD1222 COVID-19 vaccine. General observations from the study: Donors were chiefly white British, with a greater number of females, and clonal diversity was perhaps underestimated.

The repertoire was sequenced with immunoSEQ multiplex PCR; TCRdb's copy has only in-frame clones and lacks some. The sample yields more than 95,000 clones, approximately 86% seen once. The chain carries TRBV3-1 (or the pseudogene TRBV3-2) and TRBJ2-7, with a possible D match to TRBD1 (6 bases). This receptor was identified in an adult who received the MenACWY meningococcal vaccine as a control. The sequenced sample was peripheral blood, obtained 28 days after the second dose of the MenACWY control vaccine. CDR3 region: CASSQDGSRTARYEQYF. The CDR3 bases are TGTGCCAGCAGCCAAGATGGATCCCGGACAGCGAGATACGAGCAGTACTTC.